The clone carrying this T cell receptor (beta chain) was seen just once. The data originate from a study of blood T cell repertoires in COVID-19. Produced via immunoSEQ multiplex PCR; TCRdb's table is partial and in-frame only. The sample has 150,000 or so clones, 80% seen once. The V gene end was trimmed by 6 bases and the J gene end by 5 bases; junction bases not matched to a gene: 5. The V gene's germline CDR1 is SQVTM and CDR2 ANQGSEA. The CDR3 is 12 amino acids. The specimen was PBMCs or T cells enriched from blood (not recorded which). The sequence was collected from a woman aged 55 to 70 who had recovered from COVID-19. This chain joins TRBV29-1 and TRBJ1-2; 8 bases align to TRBD1. The CDR3 DNA is TGCAGCGTGGCCGGACAGGGATATGGCTACACCTTC. Protein product: CSVAGQGYGYTF. The full variable domain, with the rest looked up from reference TRBV29-1 and TRBJ1-2, is SAVISQKPSRDICQRGTSLTIQCQVDSQVTMMFWYRQQPGQSLTLIATANQGSEATYESGFVIDKFPISRPNLTFSTLTVSNMSPEDSSIYLCSVAGQGYGYTFGSGTRLTVV.